This T cell receptor beta chain is drawn from a study of identifying expanded T cells in peripheral blood. With respect to this clone: What it binds is not known.

Method: immunoSEQ multiplex PCR; TCRdb's copy keeps in-frame clones and lacks some. The sample shows 90,000 to 110,000 clones, 88% of them seen only once. Collection occurred without any documented infections or immune events in donors. Study-level results: Variance in clone template counts between approximately two-week samples significantly increased with total template count across all healthy donors.

The sequence came from a person between 18 and 69 years old in good health. The sample was blood.

CDR3 sequence: CASSLEGAYNEQFF. Here the CDR3 DNA reads TGTGCCAGCAGCTTAGAGGGGGCCTACAATGAGCAGTTCTTC. The chain couples TRBV7-3 to TRBJ2-1, with D tentatively TRBD1 (6 bases). There are 14 residues in the CDR3. V lost 2 bases and J lost 2, with 7 bases in between. Germline-derived CDR1 and CDR2 are SGHTA and FQGTGA.